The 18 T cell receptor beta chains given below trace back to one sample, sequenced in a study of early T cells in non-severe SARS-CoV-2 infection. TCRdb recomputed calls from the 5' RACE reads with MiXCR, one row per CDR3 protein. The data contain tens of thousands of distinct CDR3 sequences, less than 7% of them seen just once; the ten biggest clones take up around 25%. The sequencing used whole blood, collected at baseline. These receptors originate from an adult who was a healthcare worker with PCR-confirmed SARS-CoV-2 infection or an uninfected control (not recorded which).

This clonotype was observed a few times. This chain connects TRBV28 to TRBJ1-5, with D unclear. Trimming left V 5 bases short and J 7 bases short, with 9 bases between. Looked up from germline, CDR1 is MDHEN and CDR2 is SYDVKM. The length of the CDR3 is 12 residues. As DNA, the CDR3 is TGTGCCAGCAGTCCAACACCACAGCCCCAGCATTTT. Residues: CASSPTPQPQHF.

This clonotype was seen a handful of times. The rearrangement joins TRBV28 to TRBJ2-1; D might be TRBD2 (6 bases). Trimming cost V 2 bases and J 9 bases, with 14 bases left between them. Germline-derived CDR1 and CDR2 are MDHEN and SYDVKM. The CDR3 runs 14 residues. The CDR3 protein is CASSLVRLEAEQFF. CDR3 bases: TGTGCCAGCAGTTTAGTTCGACTAGAGGCTGAGCAGTTCTTC.

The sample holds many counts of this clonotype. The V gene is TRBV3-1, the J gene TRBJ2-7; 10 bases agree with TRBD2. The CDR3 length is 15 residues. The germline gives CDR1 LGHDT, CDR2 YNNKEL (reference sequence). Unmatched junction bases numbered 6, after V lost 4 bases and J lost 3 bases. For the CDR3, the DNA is TGTGCCAGCAGCCTGAGGACTAGCGGTATCTACGAGCAGTACTTC. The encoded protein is CASSLRTSGIYEQYF.

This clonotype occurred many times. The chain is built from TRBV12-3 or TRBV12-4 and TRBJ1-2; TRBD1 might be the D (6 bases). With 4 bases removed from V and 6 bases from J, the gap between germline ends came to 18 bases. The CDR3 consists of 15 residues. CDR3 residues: CASSSLPGGEDGYTF. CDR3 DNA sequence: TGTGCCAGCAGTTCCCTACCGGGGGGCGAAGATGGCTACACCTTC.

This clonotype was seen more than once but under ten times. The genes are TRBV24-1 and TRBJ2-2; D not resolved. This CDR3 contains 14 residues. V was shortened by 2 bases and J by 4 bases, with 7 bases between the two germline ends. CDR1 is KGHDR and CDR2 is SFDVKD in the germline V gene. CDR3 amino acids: CATSDWASTGELFF. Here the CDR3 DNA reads TGTGCCACCAGTGATTGGGCCAGCACCGGGGAGCTGTTTTTT.

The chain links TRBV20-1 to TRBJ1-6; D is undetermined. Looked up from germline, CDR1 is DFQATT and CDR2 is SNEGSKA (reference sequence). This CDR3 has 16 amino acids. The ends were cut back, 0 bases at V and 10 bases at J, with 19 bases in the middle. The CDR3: CSARDLTSGPSSPLHF. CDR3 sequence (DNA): TGCAGTGCTAGAGATCTTACATCTGGCCCGAGCTCACCCCTCCACTTT.

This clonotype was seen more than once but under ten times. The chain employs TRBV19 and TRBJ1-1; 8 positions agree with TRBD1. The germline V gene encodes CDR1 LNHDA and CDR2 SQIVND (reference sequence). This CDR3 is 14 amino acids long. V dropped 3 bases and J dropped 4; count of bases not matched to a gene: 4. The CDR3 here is CASSIGTGFTEAFF. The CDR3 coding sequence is TGTGCCAGTAGTATCGGGACAGGATTCACTGAAGCTTTCTTT.

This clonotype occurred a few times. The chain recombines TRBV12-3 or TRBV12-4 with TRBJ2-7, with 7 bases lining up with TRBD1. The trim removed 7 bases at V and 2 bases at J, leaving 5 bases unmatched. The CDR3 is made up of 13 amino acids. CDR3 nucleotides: TGTGCCAGCAAAGGGACAGTGACCTACGAGCAGTACTTC. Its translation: CASKGTVTYEQYF.

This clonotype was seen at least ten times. Here the CDR3 reads CAITRGQGATDTQYF. CDR3 coding DNA: TGTGCCATTACCAGGGGGCAGGGGGCAACGGATACGCAGTATTTT. The V and J genes are TRBV10-3 and TRBJ2-3; 8 bases map to TRBD1. CDR1 ENHRY and CDR2 SYGVKD come from the germline V gene. The V gene end was trimmed by 9 bases and the J gene end by 6 bases; junction bases not matched to a gene: 14. The CDR3 has 15 residues.

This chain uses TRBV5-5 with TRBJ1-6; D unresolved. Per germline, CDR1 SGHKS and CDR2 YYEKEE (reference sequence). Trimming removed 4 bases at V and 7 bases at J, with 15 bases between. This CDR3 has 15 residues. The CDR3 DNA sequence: TGTGCCAGCAGCCAAGTATGGGAGTCAAATTCACCCCTCCACTTT. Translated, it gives CASSQVWESNSPLHF.

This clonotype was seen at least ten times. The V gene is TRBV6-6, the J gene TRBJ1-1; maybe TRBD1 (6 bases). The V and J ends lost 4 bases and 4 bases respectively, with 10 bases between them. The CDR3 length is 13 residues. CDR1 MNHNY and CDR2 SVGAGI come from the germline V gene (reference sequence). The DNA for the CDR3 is TGTGCCAGCAGTTTACAGGGAGCCACTGAAGCTTTCTTT. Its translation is CASSLQGATEAFF.

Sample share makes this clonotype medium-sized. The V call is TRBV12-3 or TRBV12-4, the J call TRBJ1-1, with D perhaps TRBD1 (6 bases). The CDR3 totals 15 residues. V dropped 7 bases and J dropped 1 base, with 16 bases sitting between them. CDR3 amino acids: CASTRLVGANTEAFF. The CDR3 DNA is TGTGCCAGCACCAGACTGGTGGGGGCGAACACTGAAGCTTTCTTT.

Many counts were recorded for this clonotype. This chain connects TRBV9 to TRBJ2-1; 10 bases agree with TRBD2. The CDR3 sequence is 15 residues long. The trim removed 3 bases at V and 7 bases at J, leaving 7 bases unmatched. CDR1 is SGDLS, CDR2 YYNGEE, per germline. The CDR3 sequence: CASSDLAGVRNEQFF. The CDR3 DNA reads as TGTGCCAGCAGCGACCTAGCGGGAGTACGTAATGAGCAGTTCTTC. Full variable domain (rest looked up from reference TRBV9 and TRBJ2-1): DSGVTQTPKHLITATGQRVTLRCSPRSGDLSVYWYQQSLDQGLQFLIQYYNGEERAKGNILERFSAQQFPDLHSELNLSSLELGDSALYFCASSDLAGVRNEQFFGPGTRLTVL.

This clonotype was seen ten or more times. The CDR3 sequence: CASSSLSGYEQYF. The CDR3 DNA reads TGTGCCAGCAGCTCCCTATCAGGGTACGAGCAGTACTTC. This rearrangement joins TRBV7-9 to TRBJ2-7, with D possibly being TRBD1 (5 bases). The CDR3 length is 13 residues. Germline V CDR1 and CDR2: SEHNR, FQNEAQ (reference sequence). Trimming pared 4 bases from V and 4 bases from J, leaving 11 bases between.

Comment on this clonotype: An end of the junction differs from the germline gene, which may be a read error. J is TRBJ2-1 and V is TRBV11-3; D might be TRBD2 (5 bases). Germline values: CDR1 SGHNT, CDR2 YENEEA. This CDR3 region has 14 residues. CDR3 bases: TGTGCCAGCAGCCTAGAGAGCGGAGACAATGAGCAGTTCTTC. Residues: CASSLESGDNEQFF.

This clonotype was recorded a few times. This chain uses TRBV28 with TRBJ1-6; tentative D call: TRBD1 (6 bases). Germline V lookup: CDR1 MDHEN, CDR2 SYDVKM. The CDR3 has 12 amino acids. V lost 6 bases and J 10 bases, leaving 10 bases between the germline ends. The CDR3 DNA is TGTGCCAGCAGGAGACAGGTCTCACCCCTCCACTTT. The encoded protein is CASRRQVSPLHF.

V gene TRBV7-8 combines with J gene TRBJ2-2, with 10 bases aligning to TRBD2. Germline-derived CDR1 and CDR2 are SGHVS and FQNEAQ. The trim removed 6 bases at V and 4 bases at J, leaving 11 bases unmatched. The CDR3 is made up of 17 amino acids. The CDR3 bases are TGTGCCAGCAGACCACCTGTAGCGGGAGGATCCACCGGGGAGCTGTTTTTT. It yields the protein CASRPPVAGGSTGELFF.

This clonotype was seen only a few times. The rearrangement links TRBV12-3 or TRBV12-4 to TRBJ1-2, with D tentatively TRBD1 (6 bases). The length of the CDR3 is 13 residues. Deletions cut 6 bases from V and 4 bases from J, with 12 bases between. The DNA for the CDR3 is TGTGCCAGCAGAATTATGACAGGCTATGGCTACACCTTC. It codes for CASRIMTGYGYTF.